This paragraph covers one T cell receptor beta chain sequence. The antigen remains undetermined. TCRdb keeps only in-frame clones here, not all; method: immunoSEQ multiplex PCR. Counted here are 120,000 or so clones, over 75% occurring once; the ten biggest clones make up more than 5.5%. This CDR3 has 13 residues. Germline V CDR1 and CDR2: MNHEY, SMNVEV (reference sequence). The V segment lost 6 bases and the J segment 1 base; nucleotides outside the gene matches: 0. The sample comes from a study of T cell responses to AZD1222 COVID-19 vaccine. Study-wide findings and caveats: Unmutated variant regions reportedly attract nearly half of all spike-specific TCRs. Clonal diversity was possibly underestimated, and the donors were mostly white British, with more females.

Sequenced here: peripheral blood, sampled on day 0 of AZD1222 vaccination. The rearrangement links TRBV27 to TRBJ2-7; 10 bases map to TRBD2. The TCR sequence derives from an adult in good health. The CDR3 sequence: CASRLAGSYEQYF. In DNA, the CDR3 is TGTGCCAGCAGACTAGCGGGATCCTACGAGCAGTACTTC.